This T cell receptor (beta chain) was identified during a study of HIV-infected patients and healthy controls (dated by TCRdb to 2013 to 2016). About the investigation overall: After three months of therapy, CD4 counts in 14 of 16 patients increased to a modest but significant degree while remaining below normal ranges. CD8 counts showed no consistent shift during early therapy, whereas the CD4:CD8 ratio rose slightly. After a further year of therapy, viral load was undetectable in all patients, having already become undetectable in about 75% of the 16 patients by the second bleed. Patients lacked overall T-cell lymphocytopenia, and total CDR3 counts per chain did not differ significantly from controls. The study asked whether deep sequencing of the TCR repertoire from small blood samples of HIV patients could detect immune perturbation and reconstitution.

This clonotype was seen many times. This clone's antigen is unknown. At one end, the junction sequence differs from germline, possibly due to a read error. Results and caveats for the whole study, not just this receptor: Healthy control repertoires showed roughly threefold more distinct CDR3s and higher Shannon diversity than untreated HIV+ repertoires. During therapy, a significant decrease in frequency was seen for HIV-associated CDR3s, whereas no significant change was found for CMV-associated CDR3s, although most of them became more frequent. Size-matched repertoire data did not replicate the apparent post-therapy recovery of the Gini index in HIV-infected patients. Alpha-chain CDR3s from MAIT cells appeared at high frequency in healthy controls but were severely depleted in HIV+ repertoires. By Jaccard index and by the count of highly shared sequences, healthy controls shared more CDR3s between individuals than HIV+ patients did. Compared with controls, HIV-infected patients showed significantly different mean usage of eight alpha and eight beta V genes. Processing included only sixteen HIV-infected individuals, and this was regarded by the authors as a major limit on how widely the findings apply. The study cohorts differed slightly in age and sex profile, but those differences did not account for the observed differences in diversity. In the samples, alpha-beta chain pairing was left undetermined. The dynamics of distinct T-cell subpopulations could not be separated, and sequencing depth was restricted, because whole blood was used. Oligoclonality may be reflected in the significantly higher mean Gini indices of HIV-infected repertoires compared with controls. Comparisons were complicated by unequal numbers of distinct sequences between patients and controls, and rare events from HIV-infected data were overweighted by size-matching. In the study, no determination of donor HLA types was made.

Whole blood was used without cell fractionation, so the repertoire reflected all unsorted peripheral T cells. For RNA extraction, around 2.5 ml of peripheral blood was collected into Tempus tubes. HIV-infected adults not yet given antiretroviral therapy and scheduled to start treatment were recruited, and the first sixteen eligible patients underwent processing. Enrollment excluded patients who had febrile or AIDS-related illness, tumors, hepatitis B or C coinfection, immunomodulatory therapy, recent vaccination or treatment interruptions. The TURBO-DNase kit was used to remove leftover genomic DNA, and GLOBINclear was used to deplete globin mRNA. Pretreatment blood from HIV-infected patients was collected just before antiretroviral therapy was started. Roughly 0.55 ug RNA was reverse transcribed with SuperScript III using primers against the alpha and beta constant regions. Alpha and beta chain libraries were generated separately via chain-specific third strand synthesis with multiplexing indices. The protocol used a single primer pair to amplify all rearrangements within a chain, which avoided primer bias, and attached molecular barcodes to each cDNA molecule. T4 RNA Ligase 1 joined purified cDNA to a 5' RACE adapter that carried a random hexamer and the SP2 sequencing primer site. Second strand synthesis was performed with Phusion polymerase and primed from the SP2 site, and slow temperature ramps were applied to favor optimal annealing. Joined together, two random hexamer sequences that had both been added before amplification formed the 12-nucleotide barcode of each molecule. A short first PCR added P5 and P7 adapter elements plus a second index, followed by a 23-cycle amplification PCR with P5s and P7 primers. In total the libraries went through roughly 27 PCR cycles, after which the libraries were quantified on a Qubit, sized on a Bioanalyzer, and diluted to around 4 nM. Normalized libraries were sequenced on an Illumina MiSeq with 2 x 250 paired-end kits. MinElute columns were the means by which the reverse transcription reactions were cleaned up, and the reactions were eluted into 10 ul Tris-Cl. A 1:1 ratio of AMPure XP beads was used to clean the adapter ligations after they had run for roughly 23 hours at 16 degrees C. The authors' analysis ran thus. A modified Decombinator that output V, J, insert and barcode information was used to process the demultiplexed FASTQ files. Sequences that shared a barcode but differed from the dominant sequence were treated as errors and discarded, and barcodes were clustered at Levenshtein distance 3 and counted to estimate the original cDNA molecules. The R packages ineq, vegan, igraph and RCytoscape were used for downstream analyses, with IMGT nomenclature and CDR3 definitions applied. To avoid skew from clonal expansion, each TCR was counted once, and V gene usage was computed over distinct sequences. Whenever two unique CDR3 amino acid sequences within a donor differed by a single Levenshtein edit, similarity networks linked them. The authors compiled published HIV-specific CDR3s (just over 90 alpha, several hundred beta) and CMV-specific CDR3s (roughly twelve alpha, 200 to 300 beta) and searched for them in the repertoires. Lower sequence numbers were not the cause of the decreased diversity in patients, as random subsampling to size-matched repertoires showed. In-frame beta chains were kept once TCRdb had trimmed the public reads at Q25 with fastp and called clones with MiXCR. When rows share a CDR3 protein, they turn into one entry using the most common DNA and genes. The V and J calls were determined by TCRdb, not by the authors. Across this sample there are roughly 8,000 distinct CDR3 sequences, with more than 8% seen only once. The biggest ten clones account for under 25% of the sample.

CDR1 and CDR2 were assigned from the germline V gene as SQVTM and ANQGSEA. From its cysteine to its phenylalanine, the CDR3 spans 10 amino acids. Only the CDR3 DNA is retained, 30 bases long and in frame from the first base. Specimen: blood, collected before antiretroviral therapy. The receptor comes from an adult with HIV infection. The rearranged chain carries TRBV29-1 and TRBJ2-1, with no confident D gene call. The sequenced DNA: TGCAGCGTTGAAGGGATGGAAGGAATCTTC. This yields the protein CSVEGMEGIF.